The 21 T cell receptor beta chains in this list originate from one sample, sequenced in a study of OX40 agonist ivuxolimab in advanced cancers. Repertoires were generated with immunoSEQ multiplex PCR, while TCRdb's copy carries only in-frame clones and drops some. The sample includes 45,000 to 60,000 clones, roughly 90% seen only once; the top ten take over 9.5%. Specimen: CD4+ or CD8+ T cells sorted from blood, collected in a trial of the OX40 agonist ivuxolimab. The receptors originated from an adult with an advanced solid tumor such as melanoma, head and neck, liver or kidney cancer.

This clone showed up just once. The CDR3 DNA reads as TGCGCCAGCGCTGTCTCAGGGGGCGTGGAGACCCAGTACTTC. Its translation: CASAVSGGVETQYF. The chain combines TRBV5-1 with TRBJ2-5; TRBD1 matches at 8 bases. The CDR3 has 14 amino acids. V gave up 7 bases and J gave up 5 bases; unmatched junction bases: 10. The germline V gene has CDR1 SGHRS and CDR2 YFSETQ.

This chain links TRBV11-2 with TRBJ2-1; tentatively, D is TRBD1 (7 bases). CDR3 length: 13 amino acids. CDR1 and CDR2 from the germline V gene are SGHAT and FQNNGV. The germline V and J ends were trimmed by 8 bases and 4 bases, with 12 bases remaining between them. The CDR3 DNA is TGTGCCAGCCAGGGGGGCGCTTACAATGAGCAGTTCTTC. It encodes CASQGGAYNEQFF. Full variable domain (missing parts from reference TRBV11-2 and TRBJ2-1): EAGVAQSPRYKIIEKRQSVAFWCNPISGHATLYWYQQILGQGPKLLIQFQNNGVVDDSQLPKDRFSAERLKGVDSTLKIQPAKLEDSAVYLCASQGGAYNEQFFGPGTRLTVL.

This chain connects TRBV5-1 to TRBJ1-2; the match to TRBD1 covers 9 bases. CDR1 is SGHRS, CDR2 YFSETQ, per germline. The CDR3 is made up of 14 amino acids. V was clipped by 4 bases and J by 3 bases; unmatched bases: 4. CDR3 bases: TGCGCCAGCAGCCATCGACAGGGGGACTATGGCTACACCTTC. It encodes CASSHRQGDYGYTF.

This chain links TRBV5-8 with TRBJ1-3; D gene unclear. Germline CDR1 is SGHTS and CDR2 is YDEGEE. V lost 1 base to trimming and J lost 2 bases, with 10 bases between them. The CDR3 contains 15 residues. The CDR3 sequence is CASSLWEAPGNTIYF. The CDR3, as DNA: TGTGCCAGCAGCTTGTGGGAGGCCCCTGGAAACACCATATATTTT.

V gene TRBV6-6 combines with J gene TRBJ1-4; no reliable D call. Looked up from germline, CDR1 is MNHNY and CDR2 is SVGAGI (reference sequence). V gave up 2 bases and J gave up 4 bases, with 8 bases separating them. The CDR3 runs 14 residues. CDR3 DNA sequence: TGTGCCAGCAGTTACACTCTACTTAATGAAAAACTGTTTTTT. This encodes CASSYTLLNEKLFF.

V and J are TRBV19 and TRBJ1-1; 8 bases are a match to TRBD1. The CDR3 is 14 residues long. The germline V gene has CDR1 LNHDA and CDR2 SQIVND (reference sequence). V shed 6 bases, J shed 5 bases, and the junction held 8 bases outside the gene matches. In DNA, the CDR3 is TGTGCCAGTAGCCCCAGGGGGCGCAGTACTGAAGCTTTCTTT. Amino acids: CASSPRGRSTEAFF.

The chain links TRBV10-3 to TRBJ1-4; D is possibly TRBD1 (6 bases). The CDR3 runs 15 residues. CDR1 is ENHRY, CDR2 SYGVKD, per germline. Trimming cost V 3 bases and J 1 base, with 9 bases left between them. CDR3 residues: CAISDTTGTNEKLFF. The DNA of the CDR3 is TGTGCCATCAGTGACACGACAGGAACTAATGAAAAACTGTTTTTT.

J is TRBJ2-7 and V is TRBV7-6; the D is unclear. In germline, CDR1 is SGHVS, CDR2 FNYEAQ. V was cut by 5 bases and J by 3 bases, with 14 bases left in between. The CDR3 is made up of 14 amino acids. In DNA form, the CDR3 reads TGTGCCAGCAGCCCCCGGGTGCAGAACTACGAGCAGTACTTC. Translating gives CASSPRVQNYEQYF.

The rearrangement uses TRBV28 and TRBJ1-1; maybe TRBD1 (6 bases). The CDR3 has 15 amino acids. The V gene lost 6 bases and the J gene lost 3 bases, with 17 bases spanning the gap. CDR1 MDHEN and CDR2 SYDVKM come from the germline V gene. The CDR3 bases are TGTGCCAGCAGCCCTAGGGGGGGCGCAGACACTGAAGCTTTCTTT. Its translation is CASSPRGGADTEAFF.

V is TRBV5-1 and J is TRBJ2-1, with 12 bases that match TRBD2. V dropped 7 bases and J dropped 4; count of bases not matched to a gene: 3. Germline V gene sequence: CDR1 SGHRS, CDR2 YFSETQ. The CDR3 length is 14 residues. CDR3 in DNA: TGCGCCAGCCGGACTAGCGGGGTATACAATGAGCAGTTCTTC. Translated: CASRTSGVYNEQFF.

The chain uses TRBV28 and TRBJ1-1, with 7 positions matching TRBD1. J was trimmed by 4 bases and V by 5 bases; bases with no gene match: 7. This CDR3 contains 14 residues. Germline lookup yields CDR1 MDHEN and CDR2 SYDVKM. For the CDR3, the DNA is TGTGCCAGCAGTGCGACAGGGAGGGTCACTGAAGCTTTCTTT. Translating gives CASSATGRVTEAFF.

CDR3 nucleotides: TGTGCCAGCAGCGTGGGGACAGGCTATGGCTACACCTTC. Residues: CASSVGTGYGYTF. The J gene is TRBJ1-2, the V gene TRBV7-3, with 8 bases identical to TRBD1. The length of the CDR3 is 13 residues. Germline values: CDR1 SGHTA, CDR2 FQGTGA. With 5 bases clipped from V and 4 bases from J, the junction kept 3 bases outside the gene matches.

In its sample, this clone was seen once. V usage is TRBV7-9 and J usage is TRBJ2-5, with D unresolved. V lost 3 bases and J 0 bases, leaving 14 bases between the germline ends. The CDR3 sequence is 16 residues long. Germline V lookup: CDR1 SEHNR, CDR2 FQNEAQ (reference sequence). The CDR3 loop is CASSFGVAQNQETQYF. The CDR3, as DNA: TGTGCCAGCAGCTTTGGGGTGGCCCAGAACCAAGAGACCCAGTACTTC.

V gene TRBV6-6 combines with J gene TRBJ2-5; D is tentatively TRBD1 or TRBD2 (5 bases each). V was clipped by 5 bases and J by 1 base, with 8 bases between them. Per the germline V gene, CDR1 is MNHNY and CDR2 is SVGAGI (reference sequence). The CDR3 consists of 13 residues. This CDR3 reads CASSRDGQETQYF. CDR3 DNA: TGTGCCAGCAGTCGGGACGGCCAAGAGACCCAGTACTTC.

This clone was observed once. V and J are TRBV5-5 and TRBJ1-6; D call uncertain. Germline V gene data show CDR1 as SGHKS and CDR2 as YYEKEE (reference sequence). CDR3 length: 17 residues. The V end was cut by 1 base, the J end by 0 bases, with 11 bases between. The CDR3 spells CASSLITDSSYNSPLHF. The CDR3 coding sequence is TGTGCCAGCAGCTTGATAACGGATTCCTCCTATAATTCACCCCTCCACTTT. Full variable domain (missing parts from reference TRBV5-5 and TRBJ1-6): DAGVTQSPTHLIKTRGQQVTLRCSPISGHKSVSWYQQVLGQGPQFIFQYYEKEERGRGNFPDRFSARQFPNYSSELNVNALLLGDSALYLCASSLITDSSYNSPLHFGNGTRLTVT.

V gene TRBV9 combines with J gene TRBJ1-4, with D perhaps matching TRBD1 (5 bases). V gave up 4 bases and J gave up 6 bases, with 13 bases separating them. Germline CDR1 SGDLS, CDR2 YYNGEE. CDR3 size: 14 residues. The CDR3 loop is CASSPGLTYEKLFF. DNA for the CDR3: TGTGCCAGCAGCCCGGGACTGACCTATGAAAAACTGTTTTTT.

The chain has TRBV9 and TRBJ2-5; a possible D gene is TRBD2 (5 bases). Germline loops: CDR1 SGDLS, CDR2 YYNGEE. V gave up 4 bases and J gave up 5 bases, with 18 bases separating them. The CDR3 is 15 amino acids. CDR3 coding DNA: TGTGCCAGCAGCCTAGGAGGTGGGCCCGGGGAGACCCAGTACTTC. Translation: CASSLGGGPGETQYF.

The chain has TRBV11-1 and TRBJ2-7, with TRBD1 identical over 7 bases. The germline gives CDR1 SGHAT, CDR2 FQDESV (reference sequence). The CDR3 is made up of 14 amino acids. V lost 6 bases, J lost 2 bases, and 7 bases stayed unmatched. Here the CDR3 reads CASRTGNGAYEQYF. CDR3 bases: TGTGCCAGCAGGACAGGGAATGGAGCCTACGAGCAGTACTTC.

The chain combines TRBV5-1 with TRBJ2-7, with 8 positions matching TRBD1. The V gene end was trimmed by 4 bases and the J gene end by 7 bases; junction bases not matched to a gene: 16. The germline CDR1 and CDR2 sequences are SGHRS and YFSETQ. The CDR3 covers 16 residues. The CDR3 reads CASSLQPGQAFWEQYF. The CDR3, as DNA: TGCGCCAGCAGCCTCCAACCGGGACAGGCTTTCTGGGAGCAGTACTTC.

The chain uses TRBV20-1 and TRBJ1-2; D ambiguous. V shed 6 bases and J shed 1 base, with 6 bases lying between them. The CDR3 has 11 residues. Germline CDR1 is DFQATT and CDR2 is SNEGSKA (reference sequence). This chain's CDR3 is CSAADNYGYTF. The CDR3 DNA reads as TGCAGTGCCGCAGATAACTATGGCTACACCTTC.

The J gene is TRBJ2-7, the V gene TRBV19; 7 bases line up with TRBD1. CDR1 is LNHDA and CDR2 is SQIVND in the germline V gene (reference sequence). The CDR3 runs to 14 residues. Trimming at V came to 5 bases and at J to 1 base, leaving 5 bases not matched to a gene. The CDR3 DNA follows: TGTGCCAGTAGTTCCTGGGACAGTTCCTACGAGCAGTACTTC. Residues: CASSSWDSSYEQYF.